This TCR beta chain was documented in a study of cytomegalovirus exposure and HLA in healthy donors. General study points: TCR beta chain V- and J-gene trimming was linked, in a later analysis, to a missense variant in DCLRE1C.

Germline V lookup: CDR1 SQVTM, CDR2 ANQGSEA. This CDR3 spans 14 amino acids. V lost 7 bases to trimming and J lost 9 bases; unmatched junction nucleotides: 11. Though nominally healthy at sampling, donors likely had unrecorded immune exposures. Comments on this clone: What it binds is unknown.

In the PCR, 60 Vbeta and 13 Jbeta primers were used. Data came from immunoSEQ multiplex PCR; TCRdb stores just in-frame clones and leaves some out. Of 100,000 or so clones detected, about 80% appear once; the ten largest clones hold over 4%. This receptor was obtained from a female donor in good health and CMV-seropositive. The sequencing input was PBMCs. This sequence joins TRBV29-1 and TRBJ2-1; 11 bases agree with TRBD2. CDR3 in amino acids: CSALTSGSFGEQFF. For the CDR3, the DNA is TGCAGCGCCCTCACTAGCGGGAGTTTTGGTGAGCAGTTCTTC.